Presented here are 27 T cell receptor beta chains from one specimen sequenced in a study of blood T cell repertoires in COVID-19. The method was immunoSEQ multiplex PCR; TCRdb's version includes in-frame clones alone and lacks a portion of them. The data show about 60,000 clones, with about 83% seen just once and 6% to 6.5% held by the top ten. The sequenced sample was peripheral blood. These TCRs come from a human donor in a cohort sampled during active COVID-19.

The chain employs TRBV3-1 (or the pseudogene TRBV3-2) and TRBJ2-5, with D perhaps matching TRBD2 (6 bases). In germline, CDR1 is LGHDT, CDR2 YNNKEL (reference sequence). The CDR3 spans 15 residues. Trimming stripped 2 bases from V and 5 bases from J, with 15 bases between. CDR3: CASSQLMGGSETQYF. The CDR3 DNA follows: TGTGCCAGCAGCCAACTAATGGGGGGATCGGAGACCCAGTACTTC.

This chain connects TRBV6-5 to TRBJ2-7; 10 bases are shared with TRBD2. The germline CDR1 and CDR2 sequences are MNHEY and SVGAGI. This CDR3 region has 15 residues. V gave up 0 bases and J gave up 5 bases; unmatched junction bases: 4. Here the CDR3 reads CASSYSASGSNEQYF. Written as DNA, the CDR3 is TGTGCCAGCAGTTACTCGGCTAGCGGGAGCAACGAGCAGTACTTC.

The rearrangement links TRBV5-1 to TRBJ1-5; 9 bases agree with TRBD1. CDR1 and CDR2 (germline): SGHRS, YFSETQ. CDR3 length equals 14 residues. After removal of 5 bases from V and 5 bases from J, the junction contained 5 bases not matched to a gene. CDR3 loop: CASSSTGGDQPQHF. CDR3 DNA sequence: TGCGCCAGCAGTTCGACAGGGGGGGATCAGCCCCAGCATTTT.

The V and J genes are TRBV7-9 and TRBJ1-1, with D tentatively TRBD1 (6 bases). This CDR3 has 15 amino acids. Trimming took 5 bases from V and 3 from J, leaving 16 bases between them. CDR1 is SEHNR, CDR2 FQNEAQ, per germline (reference sequence). The CDR3: CASSLRLGAYTEAFF. CDR3 in DNA: TGTGCCAGCAGCCTCCGCTTGGGGGCATACACTGAAGCTTTCTTT.

CDR3 DNA: TGTGCCAGCAGGGCCCTTAACATGAACACTGAAGCTTTCTTT. Amino acid sequence: CASRALNMNTEAFF. The J gene is TRBJ1-1, the V gene TRBV2; D gene ambiguous. Germline loops: CDR1 SNHLY, CDR2 FYNNEI. CDR3 length: 14 amino acids. Trimming pared 6 bases from V and 0 bases from J, leaving 11 bases between.

This clone was detected only once. The chain has TRBV28 and TRBJ2-2, with 7 bases lining up with TRBD1. With V trimmed by 3 bases and J by 7 bases, 8 bases remained unmatched. The germline V gene encodes CDR1 MDHEN and CDR2 SYDVKM. The CDR3 contains 15 residues. The CDR3 here is CASSFAGGFIGELFF. The CDR3 bases are TGTGCCAGCAGTTTTGCAGGGGGATTTATCGGGGAGCTGTTTTTT. Full variable domain (outside the CDR3, taken from reference TRBV28 and TRBJ2-2): DVKVTQSSRYLVKRTGEKVFLECVQDMDHENMFWYRQDPGLGLRLIYFSYDVKMKEKGDIPEGYSVSREKKERFSLILESASTNQTSMYLCASSFAGGFIGELFFGEGSRLTVL.

The chain has TRBV5-4 and TRBJ1-2; D gene ambiguous. Germline CDR1 SGHNT, CDR2 YYREEE (reference sequence). The CDR3 has 12 residues. Trimming took 5 bases from V and 5 from J, leaving 10 bases between them. For the CDR3, the DNA is TGTGCCAGCAGTGGGGAGTTGTATGGCTACACCTTC. This codes for CASSGELYGYTF.

The CDR3 sequence: CASSLGTSGFDTQYF. The CDR3 DNA is TGTGCCAGCAGCTTGGGGACTAGCGGGTTCGATACGCAGTATTTT. V usage is TRBV5-6 and J usage is TRBJ2-3, with 11 bases aligning to TRBD2. The V gene's germline CDR1 is SGHDT and CDR2 YYEEEE. Trimming removed 0 bases from V and 6 bases from J; junction bases left unmatched: 3. This CDR3 spans 15 amino acids. The full variable domain, completed using reference TRBV5-6 and TRBJ2-3, is DAGVTQSPTHLIKTRGQQVTLRCSPKSGHDTVSWYQQALGQGPQFIFQYYEEEERQRGNFPDRFSGHQFPNYSSELNVNALLLGDSALYLCASSLGTSGFDTQYFGPGTRLTVL.

V gene TRBV11-2 combines with J gene TRBJ1-1; 8 bases fit TRBD1. Germline assignment: CDR1 SGHAT and CDR2 FQNNGV. This CDR3 is 14 amino acids long. V trimming: 2 bases; J trimming: 1 base; junction bases outside the gene matches: 0. In nucleotides, the CDR3 is TGTGCCAGCAGCTTACAGGGGGCGAACACTGAAGCTTTCTTT. It codes for CASSLQGANTEAFF.

This clone was counted once. This rearrangement joins TRBV5-1 to TRBJ2-4, with a weak D call TRBD1 (5 bases). Germline CDR1 SGHRS, CDR2 YFSETQ. Trimming shortened V by 0 bases and J by 6 bases, and 13 bases separated the two germline ends. The CDR3 runs to 15 residues. CDR3 nucleotide sequence: TGCGCCAGCAGCTTGGGGGGTCAGGGTGTAAACATTCAGTACTTC. Translating it yields CASSLGGQGVNIQYF.

This rearrangement joins TRBV15 to TRBJ1-3, with 7 bases identical to TRBD1. CDR1 LNHNV and CDR2 YYDKDF come from the germline V gene (reference sequence). The CDR3 has 17 residues. Trimming cost V 0 bases and J 6 bases; bases outside gene matches: 11. CDR3 sequence (DNA): TGTGCCACCAGCAGAGAAAAACCCCGACAGGGTAAAAACACCATATATTTT. Amino acid sequence: CATSREKPRQGKNTIYF.

This chain connects TRBV7-6 to TRBJ2-7, with a possible D match to TRBD2 (6 bases). V lost 1 base and J 0 bases, leaving 10 bases between the germline ends. This CDR3 contains 15 residues. The germline gives CDR1 SGHVS, CDR2 FNYEAQ. The CDR3 loop is CASSLGVGGSYEQYF. The CDR3 DNA follows: TGTGCCAGCAGCTTAGGAGTCGGGGGCTCCTACGAGCAGTACTTC.

This clone was seen only once. The chain combines TRBV9 with TRBJ2-1; 8 positions match TRBD2. J gave up 2 bases and V 4 bases, and 8 bases lay outside the gene matches. There are 16 residues in the CDR3. Germline V gene sequence: CDR1 SGDLS, CDR2 YYNGEE. Here the CDR3 reads CASSFRTSRTYNEQFF. CDR3 DNA sequence: TGTGCCAGCAGCTTTCGGACTAGCCGCACCTACAATGAGCAGTTCTTC. Together with reference TRBV9 and TRBJ2-1, the CDR3 gives the full variable domain: DSGVTQTPKHLITATGQRVTLRCSPRSGDLSVYWYQQSLDQGLQFLIQYYNGEERAKGNILERFSAQQFPDLHSELNLSSLELGDSALYFCASSFRTSRTYNEQFFGPGTRLTVL.

V and J are TRBV9 and TRBJ2-3; D is perhaps TRBD2 (6 bases). Germline-derived CDR1 and CDR2 are SGDLS and YYNGEE. The ends were cut back, 2 bases at V and 4 bases at J, with 14 bases in the middle. This CDR3 has 15 residues. This CDR3 is CASSVSGGEADTQYF. The DNA for the CDR3 is TGTGCCAGCAGCGTTTCCGGGGGAGAGGCAGATACGCAGTATTTT.

The genes are TRBV5-5 and TRBJ2-3, with TRBD2 matching over 7 bases. J gave up 5 bases and V 4 bases, and 7 bases lay outside the gene matches. CDR3 length: 14 amino acids. Per germline, CDR1 SGHKS and CDR2 YYEKEE (reference sequence). The CDR3 nucleotides are TGTGCCAGCAGCCTCCGGACTAGACAAGATACGCAGTATTTT. The encoded protein is CASSLRTRQDTQYF.

This clone was detected only a few times. The gene calls are TRBV10-2 and TRBJ2-5; 7 positions agree with TRBD1. Trimming cost V 7 bases and J 4 bases; bases outside gene matches: 9. The germline V gene has CDR1 WSHSY and CDR2 SAAADI. CDR3 length: 14 amino acids. The CDR3 coding sequence is TGCGCCAGCAATAGACAGGGCCCCGGAGAGACCCAGTACTTC. This sequence encodes CASNRQGPGETQYF.

The V call is TRBV21-1, the J call TRBJ1-4; the table's D gene call, TRBD1, was not cross checked with the DNA. TRBV21-1 is tagged as a pseudogene. This CDR3 has 20 residues. This chain's CDR3 is CASSAPGTGGACMDRGKLFF. CDR3 nucleotides: TGTGCCAGCAGCGCACCCGGGACAGGGGGCGCTTGTATGGACCGGGGAAAACTGTTTTTT.

This chain joins TRBV5-6 and TRBJ2-1; 9 bases are a match to TRBD2. Trimming took 4 bases from V and 5 from J; bases not matched to a gene: 7. Germline V lookup: CDR1 SGHDT, CDR2 YYEEEE. The CDR3 spans 15 residues. The CDR3 region is CASSPAGTSHNEQFF. CDR3 DNA sequence: TGTGCCAGCAGCCCGGCCGGGACTAGCCACAATGAGCAGTTCTTC.

The V and J genes are TRBV4-2 and TRBJ2-7, with TRBD2 as a possible D gene (5 bases). This CDR3 has 17 amino acids. CDR1 and CDR2 from the germline V gene are LGHNA and YNFKEQ. V gave up 1 base and J gave up 2 bases, with 18 bases separating them. The DNA of the CDR3 is TGTGCCAGCAGCCAAGCGGCGTGGACGAGCGGTACCTACGAGCAGTACTTC. This codes for CASSQAAWTSGTYEQYF.

This CDR3 reads CASSGESSGNTIYF. DNA for the CDR3: TGTGCCAGCAGTGGCGAGAGCTCTGGAAACACCATATATTTT. The chain employs TRBV2 and TRBJ1-3; D ambiguous. Trimming cost V 4 bases and J 0 bases, with 7 bases left between them. Germline V CDR1 and CDR2: SNHLY, FYNNEI. The CDR3 runs to 14 residues.

The chain combines TRBV18 with TRBJ2-5; TRBD2 might be the D (5 bases). This CDR3 has 14 residues. CDR1 and CDR2 from the germline V gene are KGHSH and LQKENI. Trimming cost V 2 bases and J 2 bases, with 9 bases left between them. CDR3 sequence (DNA): TGTGCCAGCTCACCAGCCACTAGGCAAGAGACCCAGTACTTC. It translates to CASSPATRQETQYF. Full variable domain (outside the CDR3, taken from reference TRBV18 and TRBJ2-5): NAGVMQNPRHLVRRRGQEARLRCSPMKGHSHVYWYRQLPEEGLKFMVYLQKENIIDESGMPKERFSAEFPKEGPSILRIQQVVRGDSAAYFCASSPATRQETQYFGPGTRLLVL.

The rearrangement uses TRBV5-6 and TRBJ2-3; D is unclear. The CDR3 covers 14 residues. With 4 bases removed from V and 4 bases from J, the gap between germline ends came to 13 bases. The germline gives CDR1 SGHDT, CDR2 YYEEEE. The CDR3 DNA follows: TGTGCCAGCAGCGCTGGCATCACCGCAGATACGCAGTATTTT. It translates to CASSAGITADTQYF.

The chain uses TRBV9 and TRBJ2-1, with 10 bases that match TRBD1. The CDR3 is 13 amino acids. Losses at the gene ends were 6 bases for V and 8 bases for J; bases not matched to a gene: 5. Germline loops: CDR1 SGDLS, CDR2 YYNGEE. The CDR3 sequence is CASTGQGVYEQFF. The CDR3 nucleotides read TGTGCCAGCACAGGACAGGGGGTATATGAGCAGTTCTTC. The whole variable domain, remainder taken from reference TRBV9 and TRBJ2-1, is DSGVTQTPKHLITATGQRVTLRCSPRSGDLSVYWYQQSLDQGLQFLIQYYNGEERAKGNILERFSAQQFPDLHSELNLSSLELGDSALYFCASTGQGVYEQFFGPGTRLTVL.

J is TRBJ2-6 and V is TRBV19; 7 bases fit TRBD1. The CDR3 covers 14 residues. CDR1 and CDR2 (germline): LNHDA, SQIVND (reference sequence). V lost 6 bases, J lost 4 bases, and 3 bases stayed unmatched. The CDR3 here is CASRTGAGANVLTF. CDR3 DNA sequence: TGTGCCAGTAGAACAGGGGCCGGGGCCAACGTCCTGACTTTC.

This clone has just one count. The chain employs TRBV27 and TRBJ2-5; unclear D gene. The germline gives CDR1 MNHEY, CDR2 SMNVEV (reference sequence). V lost 10 bases, J lost 0 bases, and 3 bases lay in between. The CDR3 length is 10 residues. In DNA form, the CDR3 reads TGTGCCACCAACCAAGAGACCCAGTACTTC. Protein: CATNQETQYF.

This clone has a single count. This chain uses TRBV5-5 with TRBJ2-3, with a weak D call TRBD2 (5 bases). Trimming cost V 3 bases and J 1 base, with 15 bases left between them. The CDR3 extends over 16 amino acids. The germline V gene encodes CDR1 SGHKS and CDR2 YYEKEE (reference sequence). CDR3 loop: CASSSNPYGGTDTQYF. DNA for the CDR3: TGTGCCAGCAGCTCGAACCCTTACGGGGGCACAGATACGCAGTATTTT.

The table lists this clone with a few counts. The chain combines TRBV2 with TRBJ1-5, with a weak D call TRBD1 (6 bases). Looked up from germline, CDR1 is SNHLY and CDR2 is FYNNEI. This CDR3 is 13 amino acids long. Trimming removed 4 bases at V and 7 bases at J, with 11 bases between. CDR3 amino acids: CASSGGQTQPQHF. DNA for the CDR3: TGTGCCAGCAGTGGCGGACAGACCCAGCCCCAGCATTTT.